This T cell receptor beta chain was found in a study of OX40 agonist ivuxolimab in advanced cancers. Overall study findings and caveats: Antigen specificity remained undetermined for the expanded peripheral T cells. Clonal expansion from baseline to week 6 occurred in both CD4+ and CD8+ T cells.

The germline V gene encodes CDR1 SGHRS and CDR2 YFSETQ. This CDR3 is built from 16 residues. Deletions cut 1 base from V and 1 base from J, with 11 bases between. Data came from immunoSEQ multiplex PCR; TCRdb stores just in-frame clones and leaves some out. The data contain more than 45,000 clones, 65% to 90% of them singletons. A remark on this clone: The antigen remains unidentified.

The chain couples TRBV5-1 to TRBJ2-2; D is tentatively TRBD1 or TRBD2 (5 bases each). The clonotype comes from an adult with an advanced solid tumor such as melanoma, head and neck, liver or kidney cancer. The starting material was CD4+ or CD8+ T cells sorted from blood, obtained in a trial of the OX40 agonist ivuxolimab. In nucleotides, the CDR3 is TGCGCCAGCAGCTTGACAGGCGGAGGGAACACCGGGGAGCTGTTTTTT. Translation gives CASSLTGGGNTGELFF.